The rows below give T cell receptor beta chains drawn from one sample of a study of vaccination effects on CD4 cells after COVID-19. Method: immunoSEQ multiplex PCR; TCRdb's copy keeps in-frame clones and lacks some. The profile shows tens of thousands of clones, around 80% of them singletons. These receptors have no known antigen. The sample in question was CD4+ T cells from PBMCs cultured with HCoV-229E spike peptides, obtained before COVID-19 vaccination. These receptors were obtained from a human donor who received a COVID-19 vaccine. Each CDR3 is given with its conserved first and last residue. D genes are given only for firm matches. The size entry is marked missing in some rows and otherwise reads once, few, many or a size class.

V	D	size	J	CDR3	DNA
TRBV5-8	TRBD1	-	TRBJ1-2	CASRGGGANYGYTF	TGTGCCAGCAGAGGAGGGGGCGCCAACTATGGCTACACCTTC
TRBV18	-	once	TRBJ1-1	CASSPTDRFFITEAFF	TGTGCCAGCTCACCAACGGACCGGTTTTTCATCACTGAAGCTTTCTTT
TRBV7-8	TRBD1	-	TRBJ2-3	CASSFNTGGTDTQYF	TGTGCCAGCAGCTTTAATACAGGGGGCACAGATACGCAGTATTTT
TRBV2	TRBD2	-	TRBJ2-2	CASSLERGGVGGELFF	TGTGCCAGCAGCTTGGAGCGGGGGGGGGTAGGCGGGGAGCTGTTTTTT
TRBV10-1	-	-	TRBJ2-2	CASSEGSEVTGELFF	TGCGCCAGCAGTGAAGGCTCGGAAGTGACCGGGGAGCTGTTTTTT
TRBV7-9	TRBD1	few	TRBJ1-2	CASSLGQGDGYTF	TGTGCCAGCAGCCTTGGACAGGGGGACGGCTACACCTTC
TRBV10-3	TRBD2	-	TRBJ2-2	CAISETLAGAANTGELFF	TGTGCCATCAGCGAGACTCTAGCGGGGGCCGCGAACACCGGGGAGCTGTTTTTT
TRBV4-3	-	-	TRBJ1-6	CASSQLFRDSPLHF	TGCGCCAGCAGCCAATTATTTAGGGATTCACCCCTCCACTTT
TRBV10-3	-	few	TRBJ1-6	CAISDVGSSNSPLHF	TGTGCCATCAGTGATGTGGGTTCTAGTAATTCACCCCTCCACTTT
TRBV30	TRBD1	few	TRBJ1-5	CAWRVGQSNQPQHF	TGTGCCTGGAGGGTGGGACAGTCTAATCAGCCCCAGCATTTT
TRBV7-2	TRBD1	-	TRBJ2-1	CASSHEGTGYYNEQFF	TGTGCCAGCAGCCACGAAGGGACAGGGTACTACAATGAGCAGTTCTTC
TRBV4-1	-	-	TRBJ1-2	CASSTQTESYGYTF	TGCGCCAGCAGCACCCAGACGGAATCCTATGGCTACACCTTC
TRBV7-3	-	-	TRBJ1-1	CASSRAGGAYTEAFF	TGTGCCAGCAGCCGCGCCGGAGGGGCCTACACTGAAGCTTTCTTT
TRBV5-1	-	-	TRBJ2-3	CASSLGVSPDTQYF	TGCGCCAGCAGCTTGGGGGTATCGCCAGATACGCAGTATTTT
TRBV3-1/TRBV3-2	TRBD2	-	TRBJ2-3	CASSQALLTGGASTDTQYF	TGTGCCAGCAGCCAAGCCCTACTGACCGGGGGGGCCAGCACAGATACGCAGTATTTT
TRBV2	-	once	TRBJ2-1	CASRAGGPQFF	TGTGCCAGCAGGGCAGGGGGGCCTCAGTTCTTC
TRBV4-2	-	few	TRBJ1-2	CASSPRGETNYGYTF	TGTGCCAGCAGCCCTAGGGGCGAGACGAACTATGGCTACACCTTC
TRBV6-5	TRBD1	-	TRBJ1-6	CASSFGQGYNSPLHF	TGTGCCAGCAGTTTCGGACAGGGATATAATTCACCCCTCCACTTT
TRBV19	TRBD1	-	TRBJ1-2	CASTAGSTGVGYTF	TGTGCCAGTACCGCCGGATCGACAGGGGTCGGCTACACCTTC
TRBV2	-	-	TRBJ1-5	CASSKGGSNQPQHF	TGTGCCAGCTCGAAGGGGGGTAGCAATCAGCCCCAGCATTTT
TRBV27	-	-	TRBJ2-1	CASARGSNRAVPYNEQFF	TGTGCCAGCGCCCGAGGGTCAAACAGGGCTGTTCCCTACAATGAGCAGTTCTTC
TRBV3-1/TRBV3-2	TRBD1	-	TRBJ2-3	CASSQTSLGQGTTDTQYF	TGTGCCAGCAGCCAAACGTCCTTAGGACAGGGAACCACAGATACGCAGTATTTT
TRBV6-5	-	-	TRBJ1-5	CASSPKNQPQHF	TGTGCCAGCAGTCCAAAGAATCAGCCCCAGCATTTT
TRBV5-1	-	-	TRBJ2-2	CASSWGPGLSNTGELFF	TGCGCCAGCAGCTGGGGTCCGGGCCTATCGAACACCGGGGAGCTGTTTTTT
TRBV3-1/TRBV3-2	TRBD2	-	TRBJ2-1	CASSRREGSYNEQFF	TGTGCCAGCAGCCGGAGGGAGGGGTCCTACAATGAGCAGTTCTTC
TRBV10-3	-	-	TRBJ2-5	CAISPAVQETQYF	TGTGCCATCTCCCCGGCGGTACAAGAGACCCAGTACTTC
TRBV11-2	-	-	TRBJ1-6	CASSLAGYNSPLHF	TGTGCCAGCAGCTTAGCAGGTTATAATTCACCCCTCCACTTT
TRBV27	TRBD1	once	TRBJ1-5	CASSQTGGSYQPQHF	TGTGCCAGCAGTCAGACAGGGGGGAGCTATCAGCCCCAGCATTTT